The 14 T cell receptor beta chains below all came from one sample that was sequenced in a study of regulatory T cells in long-lasting Graves disease. The sample's time point: persistent/refractory GD, antithyroid drugs over 5 years with positive TRAb. PBMCs provided the RNA from which the TCR library was made. Relying on iRepertoire HTBI primers and Arm-PCR of CDR3 regions, the team built TCR beta libraries. TCRdb fed the multiplex PCR reads into MiXCR, producing one record per CDR3 protein. The top ten clones hold 7% to 9% of a sample with about 470,000 distinct CDR3 sequences, 20% to 25% of them seen once. The sample was peripheral blood mononuclear cells (PBMCs), taken when the disease was refractory, from a patient treated with antithyroid drugs. These receptors came from a female donor with Graves disease.

The V and J genes are TRBV28 and TRBJ1-1, with D possibly being TRBD1 (6 bases). Germline CDR1 is MDHEN and CDR2 is SYDVKM. Trimming cost V 5 bases and J 1 base, with 14 bases left between them. The CDR3 covers 15 residues. This CDR3 is CASSDGWGPNTEAFF. The DNA of the CDR3 is TGTGCCAGCAGTGATGGGTGGGGGCCGAACACTGAAGCTTTCTTT.

The chain carries TRBV6-5 and TRBJ1-2; D gene uncertain. V was clipped by 2 bases and J by 8 bases, with 21 bases between them. CDR1 is MNHEY and CDR2 is SVGAGI in the germline V gene. This CDR3 spans 16 amino acids. This CDR3 is CASSYRWDTRDWGYTF. DNA of the CDR3: TGTGCCAGCAGTTACAGGTGGGATACACGCGACTGGGGCTACACCTTC.

V is TRBV7-9 and J is TRBJ1-1, with D unclear. The CDR3 is 15 amino acids. Between the trimmed V and J ends, which lost 3 bases and 6 bases, there was a span of 17 bases. Germline V gene lookup returns CDR1 SEHNR and CDR2 FQNEAQ (reference sequence). The CDR3 coding sequence is TGTGCCAGCAGCTTCTTGCAGGATGAGGGCCCTGAAGCTTTCTTT. Its protein is CASSFLQDEGPEAFF.

This clonotype was recorded many times. V gene TRBV12-3 or TRBV12-4 combines with J gene TRBJ1-1; 8 bases match TRBD1. There are 13 residues in the CDR3. Trimming took 7 bases from V and 5 from J; bases not matched to a gene: 6. DNA of the CDR3: TGTGCCAGCACTTGGACAGGGATGACTGAAGCTTTCTTT. This encodes CASTWTGMTEAFF.

This chain connects TRBV7-9 to TRBJ2-3, with a possible D match to TRBD2 (5 bases). CDR3 length: 15 residues. V lost 8 bases to trimming and J lost 2 bases, with 17 bases between them. The germline gives CDR1 SEHNR, CDR2 FQNEAQ (reference sequence). This CDR3 is CASAPVGGPTDTQYF. Written as DNA, the CDR3 is TGTGCCAGCGCCCCGGTCGGAGGACCCACAGATACGCAGTATTTT.

This clonotype occurred many times. This chain links TRBV12-5 with TRBJ1-1; D uncertain. Germline assignment: CDR1 LGHNT and CDR2 FRNRAP. The CDR3 extends over 15 amino acids. V dropped 5 bases and J dropped 0 bases, with 13 bases sitting between them. The DNA of the CDR3 is TGTGCTAGTGGTCCGGGAGGAGCCCTGAACACTGAAGCTTTCTTT. This sequence encodes CASGPGGALNTEAFF.

This clonotype was recorded a few times. This chain uses TRBV7-3 with TRBJ1-1; D perhaps matches TRBD1 (5 bases). Trimming shortened V by 2 bases and J by 1 base, and 23 bases separated the two germline ends. Germline V CDR1 and CDR2: SGHTA, FQGTGA. The CDR3 totals 19 residues. CDR3: CASSLGEARGNSQNTEAFF. DNA for the CDR3: TGTGCCAGCAGCTTAGGAGAGGCGAGGGGCAATTCGCAGAACACTGAAGCTTTCTTT.

This chain connects TRBV27 to TRBJ2-4; D remains ambiguous. The CDR3 spans 13 residues. Per germline, CDR1 MNHEY and CDR2 SMNVEV (reference sequence). V lost 6 bases and J 6 bases, leaving 12 bases between the germline ends. DNA of the CDR3: TGTGCCAGCAGGACCCCTAGGAGAAACATTCAGTACTTC. Protein: CASRTPRRNIQYF.

The sample holds a few counts of this clonotype. The genes are TRBV4-2 and TRBJ1-1, with D uncertain. Germline V gives CDR1 LGHNA, CDR2 YNFKEQ. Between the trimmed V and J ends, which lost 1 base and 7 bases, there was a span of 13 bases. This CDR3 region has 14 residues. CDR3 DNA: TGTGCCAGCAGCCAAGCCTACAGAAACGGTGAAGCTTTCTTT. It is translated as CASSQAYRNGEAFF.

This clonotype was counted at least ten times. The chain joins TRBV2 to TRBJ1-1, with D perhaps matching TRBD1 (6 bases). Germline V gene lookup returns CDR1 SNHLY and CDR2 FYNNEI. V lost 6 bases to trimming and J lost 0 bases, with 11 bases between them. The CDR3 spans 14 residues. CDR3: CASRKGQLNTEAFF. Written as DNA, the CDR3 is TGTGCCAGCAGAAAAGGACAGCTGAACACTGAAGCTTTCTTT.

The gene calls are TRBV24-1 and TRBJ2-3; tentatively, D is TRBD2 (6 bases). Germline V CDR1 and CDR2: KGHDR, SFDVKD. V was shortened by 0 bases and J by 5 bases, with 14 bases between the two germline ends. The CDR3 spans 16 residues. The CDR3 DNA reads TGTGCCACCAGTGATTTGGGGGACCCCGGGGGAGATACGCAGTATTTT. Its protein product is CATSDLGDPGGDTQYF.

This chain joins TRBV11-2 and TRBJ2-5; 13 positions match TRBD2. V shed 4 bases, J shed 7 bases, and the junction held 9 bases outside the gene matches. The CDR3 totals 16 residues. CDR1 and CDR2 from the germline V gene are SGHAT and FQNNGV. CDR3 residues: CASSYPGLAGIATQYF. The CDR3 DNA follows: TGTGCCAGCAGCTACCCGGGACTAGCGGGGATCGCGACCCAGTACTTC.

The rearrangement joins TRBV2 to TRBJ2-2, with TRBD1 as a possible D gene (6 bases). Trimming cost V 1 base and J 4 bases, with 7 bases left between them. Germline values: CDR1 SNHLY, CDR2 FYNNEI. The CDR3 is made up of 14 amino acids. CDR3 DNA: TGTGCCAGCAGTGAAGTAGGGGGCACCGGGGAGCTGTTTTTT. Its protein is CASSEVGGTGELFF.

This clonotype was found many times. The chain couples TRBV29-1 to TRBJ2-5; 11 bases are a match to TRBD2. This CDR3 contains 13 residues. The ends lost 3 bases at V and 4 bases at J; junction bases unmatched: 1. The germline V gene encodes CDR1 SQVTM and CDR2 ANQGSEA. The CDR3 loop reads CSVEGTSGETQYF. The CDR3 nucleotides are TGCAGCGTTGAGGGGACTAGCGGAGAGACCCAGTACTTC.